This entry is about one T cell receptor (beta chain). The CDR3 has 13 residues. V dropped 5 bases and J dropped 15; count of bases not matched to a gene: 7. CDR1 MNHEY and CDR2 SVGEGT come from the germline V gene. The source of the sample is a study of control samples from healthy donors and cancer patients. Sequencing was performed with immunoSEQ multiplex PCR; in TCRdb, only in-frame clones are kept and a portion is missing. The sample records 100,000 to 120,000 clones, around 89% being singletons. The source material was PBMCs. This chain connects TRBV6-2 or TRBV6-3 to TRBJ2-1, with 13 bases matching TRBD2. This clonotype originated in a woman in her sixties or seventies with lung cancer. The chain's CDR3 is CASSRTSGRDRFF. DNA for the CDR3: TGTGCCAGCAGTCGAACTAGCGGGAGGGATCGGTTCTTC.